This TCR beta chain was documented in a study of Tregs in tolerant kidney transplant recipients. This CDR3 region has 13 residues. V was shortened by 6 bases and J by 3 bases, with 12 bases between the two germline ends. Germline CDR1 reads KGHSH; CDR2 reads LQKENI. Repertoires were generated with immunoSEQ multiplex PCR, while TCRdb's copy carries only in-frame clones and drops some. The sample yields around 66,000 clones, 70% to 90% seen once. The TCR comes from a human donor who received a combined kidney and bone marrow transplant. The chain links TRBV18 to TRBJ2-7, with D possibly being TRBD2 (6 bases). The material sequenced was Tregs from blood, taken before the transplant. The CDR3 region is CASSLVGGYEQYF. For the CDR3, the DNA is TGTGCCAGCTCTCTGGTGGGGGGCTACGAGCAGTACTTC.